This T cell receptor beta chain was captured in a study of blood T cell repertoires in COVID-19. Germline CDR1 reads SGDLS; CDR2 reads YYNGEE. Trimming took 3 bases from V and 0 from J, leaving 4 bases between them. The CDR3 loop spans 13 amino acids. Per the original data handling: Amplifying reference gene primers gave estimates of nucleated cell counts. Libraries were prepared by immunoSEQ multiplex PCR; TCRdb keeps only in-frame clonotypes and omits some of them. The DNA was the basis for D and trimming; V, J and clone size are from that table. The data show about 270,000 clones, approximately 80% seen once.

The sequence was collected from a human donor in a cohort sampled during active COVID-19. The rearrangement uses TRBV9 and TRBJ2-1; D not certain. Sequenced: peripheral blood. The DNA of the CDR3 is TGTGCCAGCAGCGAAGCCTCCTACAATGAGCAGTTCTTC. Translating it yields CASSEASYNEQFF. Full variable domain (remainder filled in from reference TRBV9 and TRBJ2-1): DSGVTQTPKHLITATGQRVTLRCSPRSGDLSVYWYQQSLDQGLQFLIQYYNGEERAKGNILERFSAQQFPDLHSELNLSSLELGDSALYFCASSEASYNEQFFGPGTRLTVL.